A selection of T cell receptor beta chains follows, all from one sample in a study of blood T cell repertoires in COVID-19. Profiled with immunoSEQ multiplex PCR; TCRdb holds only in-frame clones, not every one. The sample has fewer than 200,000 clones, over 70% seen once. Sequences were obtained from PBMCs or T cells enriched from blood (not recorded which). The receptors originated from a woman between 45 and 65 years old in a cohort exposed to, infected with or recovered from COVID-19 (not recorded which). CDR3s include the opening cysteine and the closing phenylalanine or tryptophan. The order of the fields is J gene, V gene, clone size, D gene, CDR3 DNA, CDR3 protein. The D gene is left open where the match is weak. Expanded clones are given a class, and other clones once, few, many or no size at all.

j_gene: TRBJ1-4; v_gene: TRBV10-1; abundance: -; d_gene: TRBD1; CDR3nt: TGCGCCAGCAGTGAGTGGGACAGGGCCCCAACTAATGAAAAACTGTTTTTT; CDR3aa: CASSEWDRAPTNEKLFF
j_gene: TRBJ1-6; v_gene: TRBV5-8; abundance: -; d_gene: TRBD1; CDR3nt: TGTGCCAGCAGCTTGGTAACCGGGACAGGGTATCTATCACCCCTCCACTTT; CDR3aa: CASSLVTGTGYLSPLHF
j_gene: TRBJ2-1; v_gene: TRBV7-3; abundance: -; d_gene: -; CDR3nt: TGTGCCAGCAGCCAACCAGGTCCTGGGAGGAATGAGCAGTTCTTC; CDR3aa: CASSQPGPGRNEQFF
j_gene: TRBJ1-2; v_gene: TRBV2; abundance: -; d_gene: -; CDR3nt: TGTGCCAGCAGATTGGAGGCAGGGGACCGTGGCTACACCTTC; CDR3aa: CASRLEAGDRGYTF
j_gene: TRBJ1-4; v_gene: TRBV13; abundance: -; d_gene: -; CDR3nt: TGTGCCAGCAGCTCCACCGCGGCAACTAATGAAAAACTGTTTTTT; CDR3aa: CASSSTAATNEKLFF
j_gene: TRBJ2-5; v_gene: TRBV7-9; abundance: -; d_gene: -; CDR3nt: TGTGCCAGCAGCTTAGCATCGGAGACCCAGTACTTC; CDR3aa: CASSLASETQYF
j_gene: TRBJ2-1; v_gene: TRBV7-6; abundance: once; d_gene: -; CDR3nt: TGTGCCAGCAGCTCTCAGGACAGCTCCTACAATGAGCAGTTCTTC; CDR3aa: CASSSQDSSYNEQFF
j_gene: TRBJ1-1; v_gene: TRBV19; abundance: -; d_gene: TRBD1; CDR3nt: TGTGCCAGTCAGGGGACAGGGGGCGTGAAAGCTTTCTTT; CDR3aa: CASQGTGGVKAFF
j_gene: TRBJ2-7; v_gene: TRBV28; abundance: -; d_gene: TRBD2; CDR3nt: TGTGCCAGCAGTTCCACAGGGACGGCAACGGGACTAGCGGGAGGGCCTAGATACTTC; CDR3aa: CASSSTGTATGLAGGPRYF
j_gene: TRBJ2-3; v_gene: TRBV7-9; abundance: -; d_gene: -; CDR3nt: TGTGCCAGCAGCTCCCCGGTCAAGAGCACAGATACGCAGTATTTT; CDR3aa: CASSSPVKSTDTQYF
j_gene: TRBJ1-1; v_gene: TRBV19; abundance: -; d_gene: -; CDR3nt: TGTGCCAGTACCCCGGGTCGGGTGAACACTGAAGCTTTCTTT; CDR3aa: CASTPGRVNTEAFF
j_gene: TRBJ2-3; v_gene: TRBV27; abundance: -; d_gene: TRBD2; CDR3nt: TGTGCCAGCAGGCCGGGACTAGCTTCCCGGGATACGCAGTATTTT; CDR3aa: CASRPGLASRDTQYF
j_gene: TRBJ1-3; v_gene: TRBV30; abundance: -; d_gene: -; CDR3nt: TGTGCCTGGAGTGTATCTGGGAGGAGGGGAAACACCATATATTTT; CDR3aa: CAWSVSGRRGNTIYF
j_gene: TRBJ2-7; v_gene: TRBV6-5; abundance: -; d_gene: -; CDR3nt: TGTGCCAGCAGTTACCACGGGCAGACTACCTACGAGCAGTACTTC; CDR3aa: CASSYHGQTTYEQYF
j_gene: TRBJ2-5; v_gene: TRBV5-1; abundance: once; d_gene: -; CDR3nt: TGCGCCAGCAGCTTGGGACAGCTCCAAGAGACCCAGTACTTC; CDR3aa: CASSLGQLQETQYF
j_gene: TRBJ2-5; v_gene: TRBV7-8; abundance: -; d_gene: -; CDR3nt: TGTGCCAGCAGCCGCACCAGAGAGACCCAGTACTTC; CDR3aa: CASSRTRETQYF
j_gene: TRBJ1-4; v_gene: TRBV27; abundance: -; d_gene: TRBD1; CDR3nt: TGTGCCAGCAGTTTATGGGACAGGGGGCGCGGGTTTGAAAAACTGTTTTTT; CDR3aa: CASSLWDRGRGFEKLFF
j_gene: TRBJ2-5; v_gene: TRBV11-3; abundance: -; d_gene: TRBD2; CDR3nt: TGTGCCAGCAGCTTAGGTCTAGCGGGGGAAGAGACCCAGTACTTC; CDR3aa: CASSLGLAGEETQYF
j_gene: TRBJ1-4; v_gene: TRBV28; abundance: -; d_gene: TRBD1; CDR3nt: TGTGCCAGCACCCCCGGGACAGGGAAGGGCGGTAATGAAAAACTGTTTTTT; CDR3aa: CASTPGTGKGGNEKLFF
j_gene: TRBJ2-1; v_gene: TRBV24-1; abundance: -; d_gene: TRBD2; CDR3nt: TGTGCCACCAGTGACCCCGGGGGGGGTCCGGGTTCCTACAATGAGCAGTTCTTC; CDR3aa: CATSDPGGGPGSYNEQFF
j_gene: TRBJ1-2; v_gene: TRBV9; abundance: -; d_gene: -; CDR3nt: TGTGCCAGCAGCGTGAGCGGGGTGGGTGGCTACACCTTC; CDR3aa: CASSVSGVGGYTF
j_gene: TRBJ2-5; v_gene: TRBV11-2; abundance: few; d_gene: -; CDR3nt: TGTGCCAGCAGCTTAGAGAGGGCTCACGGAGAGACCCAGTACTTC; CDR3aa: CASSLERAHGETQYF
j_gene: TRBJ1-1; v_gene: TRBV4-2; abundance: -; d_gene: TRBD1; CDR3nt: TGTGCCAGCAGCCAAGATCTGGAGCGGCCAGGGGGCGGGAACACTGAAGCTTTCTTT; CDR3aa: CASSQDLERPGGGNTEAFF
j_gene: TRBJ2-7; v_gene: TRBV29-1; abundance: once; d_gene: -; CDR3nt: TGCAGCGTTGAAGATGGGGGAGGTAGCGGCGAGCAGTACTTC; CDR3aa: CSVEDGGGSGEQYF